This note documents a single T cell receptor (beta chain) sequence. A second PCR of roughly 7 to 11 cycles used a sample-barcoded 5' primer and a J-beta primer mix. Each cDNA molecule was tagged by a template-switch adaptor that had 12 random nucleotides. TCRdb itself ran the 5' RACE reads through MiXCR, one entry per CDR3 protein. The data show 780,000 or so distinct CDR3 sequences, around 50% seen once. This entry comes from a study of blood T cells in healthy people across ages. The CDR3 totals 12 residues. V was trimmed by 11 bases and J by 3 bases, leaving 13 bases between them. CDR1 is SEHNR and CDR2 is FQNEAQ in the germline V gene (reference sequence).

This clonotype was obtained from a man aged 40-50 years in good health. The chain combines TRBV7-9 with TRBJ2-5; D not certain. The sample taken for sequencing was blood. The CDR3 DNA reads TGTGCCGGCACCTCAAGGGAAGAGACCCAGTACTTC. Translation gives CAGTSREETQYF.